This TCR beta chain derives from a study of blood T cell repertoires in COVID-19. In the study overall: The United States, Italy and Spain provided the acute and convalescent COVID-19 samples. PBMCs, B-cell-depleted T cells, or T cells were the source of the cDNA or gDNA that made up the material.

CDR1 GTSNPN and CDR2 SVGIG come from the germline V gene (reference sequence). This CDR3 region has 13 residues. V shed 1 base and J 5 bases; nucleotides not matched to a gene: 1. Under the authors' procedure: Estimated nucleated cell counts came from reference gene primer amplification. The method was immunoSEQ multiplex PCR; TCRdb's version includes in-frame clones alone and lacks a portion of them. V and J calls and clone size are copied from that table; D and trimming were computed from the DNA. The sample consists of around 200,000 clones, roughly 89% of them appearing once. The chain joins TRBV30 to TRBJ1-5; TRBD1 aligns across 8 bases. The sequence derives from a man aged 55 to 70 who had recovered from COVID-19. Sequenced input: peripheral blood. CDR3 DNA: TGTGCCTGGAGTGCAGGGGGCGATCAGCCCCAGCATTTT. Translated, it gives CAWSAGGDQPQHF.